The present T cell receptor beta chain was sequenced within a study of cytomegalovirus exposure and HLA in healthy donors. Findings of the study overall: In a later analysis, V- and J-gene trimming of beta chains associated with a DCLRE1C missense variant, replicated independently. Most CMV-associated TCR beta chains were later found to appear HLA-restricted. It was approximately 150 TCR beta chains that were listed as cytomegalovirus-associated.

J lost 7 bases, V lost 5 bases, and 11 bases had no gene match. The germline V gene has CDR1 GTSNPN and CDR2 SVGIG (reference sequence). The CDR3 is 14 residues long. A multiplex PCR was run with 60 Vbeta primers and 13 Jbeta primers. Assay: immunoSEQ multiplex PCR; the TCRdb copy retains only in-frame clones and omits some. The table includes around 150,000 clones, about 82% detected once. About this clone: Antigen unknown.

The TCR was taken from a male donor in good health and CMV-seronegative. This chain joins TRBV30 and TRBJ1-5; 7 bases fit TRBD1. Sequencing input: PBMCs. The CDR3 loop reads CAWAQGQGGQPQHF. The CDR3 bases are TGTGCCTGGGCGCAGGGGCAGGGGGGACAGCCCCAGCATTTT.